This passage covers 19 T cell receptor beta chains from one sample sequenced in a study of beta chain features in type 1 diabetes. The whole isolated RNA underwent reverse transcription, so sequencing captured expressed TCRB transcripts. TCRdb's table, derived via immunoSEQ multiplex PCR, lists solely in-frame clones and lacks some. The table has fewer than 900,000 clones, 15% to 20% seen once. The specimen sequenced was naive CD4+ T cells from blood. These receptors were obtained from a woman aged 18-29 years in good health.

With regard to this clone: Additional DNA sequences in this sample encode the identical CDR3. In nucleotides, the CDR3 is TGTGCCTCAGGGGTGGGCAGCTACGAGCAGTACTTC. Translation: CASGVGSYEQYF. V and J are TRBV2 and TRBJ2-7; D is perhaps TRBD1 (6 bases). Germline CDR1 SNHLY, CDR2 FYNNEI. V was pared by 11 bases and J by 3 bases, with 14 bases between. The CDR3 totals 12 residues.

The chain has TRBV2 and TRBJ2-7, with TRBD2 matching over 7 bases. Unmatched junction bases numbered 8, after V lost 8 bases and J lost 1 base. The germline V gene has CDR1 SNHLY and CDR2 FYNNEI. The CDR3 extends over 14 amino acids. DNA of the CDR3: TGTGCCAGCCTTAGGCTAGCGGAGTCCTACGAGCAGTACTTC. This translates into CASLRLAESYEQYF.

The genes are TRBV5-4 and TRBJ2-5; D is possibly TRBD1 (5 bases). The CDR3 has 14 amino acids. V shed 2 bases and J shed 3 bases, with 11 bases lying between them. In germline, CDR1 is SGHNT, CDR2 YYREEE (reference sequence). CDR3 amino acids: CASSLSGYKETQYF. The CDR3 DNA is TGTGCCAGCAGCTTATCAGGGTATAAAGAGACCCAGTACTTC. The variable domain in full, completed from reference TRBV5-4 and TRBJ2-5, reads ETGVTQSPTHLIKTRGQQVTLRCSSQSGHNTVSWYQQALGQGPQFIFQYYREEENGRGNFPPRFSGLQFPNYSSELNVNALELDDSALYLCASSLSGYKETQYFGPGTRLLVL.

In this sample, this clone turned up a few times. The chain has TRBV7-9 and TRBJ2-1; D possibly uses TRBD1 or TRBD2 (5 bases each). The CDR3 is 15 residues long. Germline assignment: CDR1 SEHNR and CDR2 FQNEAQ (reference sequence). Trimming took off 5 bases at V and 5 bases at J, with 16 bases between the two ends. CDR3 loop: CASSPATGPDNEQFF. In DNA, the CDR3 is TGTGCCAGCAGCCCTGCTACGGGACCGGACAATGAGCAGTTCTTC. The entire variable domain, with the rest obtained from reference TRBV7-9 and TRBJ2-1, is as follows: DTGVSQNPRHKITKRGQNVTFRCDPISEHNRLYWYRQTLGQGPEFLTYFQNEAQLEKSRLLSDRFSAERPKGSFSTLEIQRTEQGDSAMYLCASSPATGPDNEQFFGPGTRLTVL.

This clone was seen only a few times. The gene calls are TRBV19 and TRBJ1-3; D is undetermined. Trimming took 5 bases from V and 0 from J, leaving 8 bases between them. The CDR3 has 14 residues. Germline assignment: CDR1 LNHDA and CDR2 SQIVND (reference sequence). The CDR3 here is CASSPSNSGNTIYF. As DNA, the CDR3 is TGTGCCAGTAGTCCTTCCAACTCTGGAAACACCATATATTTT.

The gene calls are TRBV6-6 and TRBJ1-5; 8 nucleotides align to TRBD1. V lost 7 bases and J lost 15; bases outside the gene matches: 8. The CDR3 runs 11 residues. Germline V gene data show CDR1 as MNHNY and CDR2 as SVGAGI (reference sequence). The CDR3 DNA reads TGTGCCAGCACCCAGGGGGCAGGTTGGCATTTT. It translates to CASTQGAGWHF.

This clone was detected only a few times. The rearrangement joins TRBV11-2 to TRBJ2-1; D gene ambiguous. The CDR3 totals 18 residues. V gave up 5 bases and J gave up 4 bases, with 24 bases separating them. Germline CDR1 reads SGHAT; CDR2 reads FQNNGV. As DNA, the CDR3 is TGTGCCAGCAGCCTCCATAGACCCCCAAGGCGCTTATACAATGAGCAGTTCTTC. It codes for CASSLHRPPRRLYNEQFF. Full variable domain (remainder filled in from reference TRBV11-2 and TRBJ2-1): EAGVAQSPRYKIIEKRQSVAFWCNPISGHATLYWYQQILGQGPKLLIQFQNNGVVDDSQLPKDRFSAERLKGVDSTLKIQPAKLEDSAVYLCASSLHRPPRRLYNEQFFGPGTRLTVL.

In its sample, this clone was seen a few times. V gene TRBV10-3 combines with J gene TRBJ2-7; 7 bases agree with TRBD1. With V trimmed by 6 bases and J by 2 bases, 4 bases remained unmatched. This CDR3 is 13 amino acids long. Germline CDR1 ENHRY, CDR2 SYGVKD. CDR3 loop: CAISGQVAYEQYF. The CDR3 nucleotides read TGTGCCATCAGCGGACAGGTTGCCTACGAGCAGTACTTC.

CDR3 sequence (DNA): TGTGCCAGCAAGAAGGACCTAGGGGGAGGGGAGACCCAGTACTTC. Its protein product is CASKKDLGGGETQYF. This chain connects TRBV25-1 to TRBJ2-5; the D gene is possibly TRBD2 (7 bases). Germline CDR1 MGHDK, CDR2 SYGVNS. This CDR3 spans 15 amino acids. Trimming left V 7 bases short and J 5 bases short, with 20 bases between.

V is TRBV27 and J is TRBJ2-7, with D tentatively TRBD1 (5 bases). Trimming pared 3 bases from V and 6 bases from J, leaving 18 bases between. CDR3 length: 15 amino acids. CDR1 is MNHEY, CDR2 SMNVEV, per germline (reference sequence). CDR3 loop: CASSFSEGVGSEQYF. As DNA, the CDR3 is TGTGCCAGCAGTTTCTCGGAAGGGGTTGGGTCCGAGCAGTACTTC.

The chain uses TRBV19 and TRBJ2-3; TRBD1 might be the D (5 bases). Trimming removed 6 bases at V and 6 bases at J, with 10 bases between. The CDR3 is 12 amino acids. The germline V gene encodes CDR1 LNHDA and CDR2 SQIVND (reference sequence). CDR3 sequence reads: CASRTEGDTQYF. Here the CDR3 DNA reads TGTGCCAGTAGGACAGAAGGGGATACGCAGTATTTT.

The sample holds a few counts of this clone. The chain links TRBV5-1 to TRBJ2-7, with D perhaps matching TRBD2 (5 bases). Trimming cost V 2 bases and J 0 bases, with 9 bases left between them. CDR3 length: 14 amino acids. Germline CDR1 is SGHRS and CDR2 is YFSETQ. The chain's CDR3 is CASSLAEYSYEQYF. The CDR3 nucleotides read TGCGCCAGCAGCTTAGCGGAATACTCCTACGAGCAGTACTTC.

In its sample, this clone was seen a few times. This chain joins TRBV10-3 and TRBJ2-7; 9 bases align to TRBD2. Trimming cost V 2 bases and J 3 bases; bases outside gene matches: 2. Germline CDR1 reads ENHRY; CDR2 reads SYGVKD. This CDR3 spans 14 amino acids. In DNA form, the CDR3 reads TGTGCCATCAGTGAGGTAGCGGGGGTCTACGAGCAGTACTTC. Translating it yields CAISEVAGVYEQYF.

This clone was seen more than once but under ten times. The chain combines TRBV7-2 with TRBJ1-5; D not resolved. The CDR3 is made up of 14 amino acids. The germline V gene has CDR1 SGHTA and CDR2 FQGNSA. Trimming left V 0 bases short and J 3 bases short, with 6 bases between. For the CDR3, the DNA is TGTGCCAGCAGCTTAGCGGGGTTCAATCAGCCCCAGCATTTT. This gives the protein CASSLAGFNQPQHF.

This clone has just a few counts. This chain connects TRBV10-3 to TRBJ2-5; D is uncertain. The CDR3 is 13 residues long. Germline CDR1 ENHRY, CDR2 SYGVKD. V lost 7 bases, J lost 2 bases, and 11 bases lay in between. The chain's CDR3 is CAITFSPQETQYF. CDR3 nucleotides: TGTGCCATCACGTTTTCCCCTCAAGAGACCCAGTACTTC.

This clone has a handful of counts. Other DNA sequences in the same sample also yield this CDR3. This chain links TRBV7-9 with TRBJ1-5; D perhaps matches TRBD1 (6 bases). V lost 1 base and J lost 2, with 12 bases in between. The germline CDR1 and CDR2 sequences are SEHNR and FQNEAQ (reference sequence). The CDR3 sequence is 16 residues long. CDR3 sequence reads: CASSLGGAGGNQPQHF. For the CDR3, the DNA is TGTGCCAGCAGCTTAGGGGGGGCAGGCGGCAATCAGCCCCAGCATTTT.

The chain joins TRBV5-6 to TRBJ2-2, with D perhaps matching TRBD2 (5 bases). V was cut by 5 bases and J by 1 base, with 6 bases left in between. This CDR3 is built from 13 residues. The germline gives CDR1 SGHDT, CDR2 YYEEEE. The CDR3 sequence: CASSRENTGELFF. CDR3 DNA: TGTGCCAGCAGTCGGGAGAACACCGGGGAGCTGTTTTTT.

The chain links TRBV7-9 to TRBJ2-2; 7 nucleotides agree with TRBD1. J lost 4 bases, V lost 5 bases, and 10 bases had no gene match. Per germline, CDR1 SEHNR and CDR2 FQNEAQ (reference sequence). CDR3 length: 16 residues. The CDR3 DNA reads TGTGCCAGCAGCGACCTCGGACAGGCCTCCACCGGGGAGCTGTTTTTT. Its translation is CASSDLGQASTGELFF. The whole variable domain, remainder taken from reference TRBV7-9 and TRBJ2-2, is DTGVSQNPRHKITKRGQNVTFRCDPISEHNRLYWYRQTLGQGPEFLTYFQNEAQLEKSRLLSDRFSAERPKGSFSTLEIQRTEQGDSAMYLCASSDLGQASTGELFFGEGSRLTVL.

The chain couples TRBV10-3 to TRBJ2-7; 10 bases line up with TRBD2. The V gene end was trimmed by 6 bases and the J gene end by 5 bases; junction bases not matched to a gene: 7. CDR3 length: 14 residues. Germline assignment: CDR1 ENHRY and CDR2 SYGVKD. Here the CDR3 reads CAISLAGEAHEQYF. In DNA form, the CDR3 reads TGTGCCATCAGCCTAGCGGGAGAAGCCCACGAGCAGTACTTC.